Sequencing of this TCR beta chain was carried out in a study of a mutant IDH1 vaccine in newly diagnosed glioma. This CDR3 is built from 12 residues. Germline values: CDR1 MDHEN, CDR2 SYDVKM. Trimming shortened V by 7 bases and J by 5 bases, and 8 bases separated the two germline ends. Using immunoSEQ multiplex PCR, the repertoire was profiled, and TCRdb retains in-frame clones only, with some absent. The sample carries about 83,000 clones, 91% recorded once. As concerns this clone: Its antigen is currently unknown.

As to time point: week 5, during vaccination. Every vaccine dose comprised 300 ug of mutant IDH1 20-mer peptide plus topical imiquimod. The chain carries TRBV28 and TRBJ2-2; no firm D call. The sample here was PBMCs, taken from a glioma patient whose treatment included an IDH1 peptide vaccine. The TCR was taken from a woman in her fifties or sixties with glioma. CDR3 nucleotides: TGTGCCAGCATAAGTCATACCGGGGAGCTGTTTTTT. Encoded protein: CASISHTGELFF.